This TCR beta chain was documented in a study of human T cells and chemical hapten exposure. There are a few counts of this clonotype. Within the library, unique molecular identifiers were attached to each individual cDNA molecule. TCRdb recomputed calls from the RACE reads with MiXCR, one row per CDR3 protein. The table has approximately 320,000 distinct CDR3 sequences, around 5% seen once; the top ten hold about 8.2%. Germline CDR1 KGHSH, CDR2 LQKENI. The CDR3 consists of 13 residues. Trimming took 10 bases from V and 0 from J, leaving 12 bases between them. Time point meaning: pre-sensitization, week 0. Treatment indicated: therapeutic diphenylcyclopropenone sensitization with weekly scalp DPC. Ahead of each patch test application, blood was drawn.

The starting material was whole blood, obtained in connection with sensitization to the hapten diphenylcyclopropenone (DPC). The V and J genes are TRBV18 and TRBJ1-1; D perhaps matches TRBD1 (6 bases). The TCR sequence derives from a woman between 18 and 29 years old with alopecia areata. Some clones in this sample may be carry-over from other donors' samples. The CDR3 region is CATRTGLNTEAFF. The CDR3 region has the DNA TGTGCCACCCGAACAGGGTTGAACACTGAAGCTTTCTTT.